This entry concerns a single T cell receptor beta chain. The table came from immunoSEQ multiplex PCR; TCRdb's copy has only in-frame clones and leaves some out. The sample holds 150,000 to 200,000 clones, roughly four fifths seen once. In Seattle, patients joined the study during active infection and were tracked longitudinally. The sample belongs to a study of blood T cell repertoires in COVID-19. Study-level information: Specimens from acute and convalescent COVID-19 originated in the United States, Italy and Spain. From T cells, B-cell-depleted T cells, or PBMCs came the material, which was cDNA or gDNA.

Germline V CDR1 and CDR2: MNHEY, SMNVEV (reference sequence). Trimming pared 1 base from V and 5 bases from J, leaving 17 bases between. The CDR3 contains 16 residues. Sequenced input: peripheral blood. The chain has TRBV27 and TRBJ1-2; a possible D gene is TRBD1 (5 bases). This receptor was obtained from a woman in her 70s with COVID-19, enrolled during active disease. CDR3 nucleotide sequence: TGTGCCAGCAGTTTATTTGAGGGGACTGACCTATATGGCTACACCTTC. This encodes CASSLFEGTDLYGYTF.